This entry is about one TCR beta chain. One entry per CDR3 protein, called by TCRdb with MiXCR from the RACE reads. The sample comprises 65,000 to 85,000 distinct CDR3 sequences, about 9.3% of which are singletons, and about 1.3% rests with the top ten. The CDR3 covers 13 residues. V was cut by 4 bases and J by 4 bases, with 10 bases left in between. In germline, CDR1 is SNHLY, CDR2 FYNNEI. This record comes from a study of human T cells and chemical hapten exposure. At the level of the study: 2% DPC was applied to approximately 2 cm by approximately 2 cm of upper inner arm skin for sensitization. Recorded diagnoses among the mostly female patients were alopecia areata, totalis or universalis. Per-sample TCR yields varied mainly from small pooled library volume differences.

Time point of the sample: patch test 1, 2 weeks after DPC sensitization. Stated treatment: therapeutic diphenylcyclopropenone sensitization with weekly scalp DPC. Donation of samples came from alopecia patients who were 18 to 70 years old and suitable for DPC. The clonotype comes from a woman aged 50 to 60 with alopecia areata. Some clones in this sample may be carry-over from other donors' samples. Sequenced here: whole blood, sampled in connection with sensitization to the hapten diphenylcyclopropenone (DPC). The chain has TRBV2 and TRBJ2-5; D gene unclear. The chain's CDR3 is CASSGVGVETQYF. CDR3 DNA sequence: TGTGCCAGCAGTGGGGTTGGGGTAGAGACCCAGTACTTC.